This T cell receptor beta chain comes out of a study of blood T cells in healthy people across ages. The study's findings and limits: Because sorting was not performed, PBMCs prevented conclusive naive versus antigen-experienced comparison.

J lost 1 base, V lost 7 bases, and 9 bases had no gene match. The CDR3 spans 15 residues. Germline V gene sequence: CDR1 MDHEN, CDR2 SYDVKM. Alongside a J-beta primer mix, a sample-barcoded 5' primer served in a second PCR lasting 7 to 11 cycles. TCRdb independently ran MiXCR on the 5' RACE reads; one entry per CDR3 protein. The sample carries some 790,000 distinct CDR3 sequences, around 30% recorded once. This clonotype was counted at least ten times. Its antigen is unknown. Sequencing input: blood. The chain uses TRBV28 and TRBJ2-7; 8 nucleotides match TRBD1. This TCR was recovered from a woman over 75 in good health. CDR3 sequence reads: CASTLDRVGSYEQYF. CDR3 in DNA: TGTGCCAGCACCCTGGACAGGGTAGGTTCCTACGAGCAGTACTTC.